This TCR beta chain was captured by sequencing in a study of neoadjuvant anti-PD-1 for oral cavity cancer. Trimming removed 0 bases from V and 1 base from J, with 2 bases in between. The CDR3 consists of 13 residues. Germline assignment: CDR1 MNHEY and CDR2 SMNVEV (reference sequence). The assay was immunoSEQ multiplex PCR, and TCRdb's table has in-frame clones only and misses some. The data show more than 11,000 clones, approximately 69% seen once. The time point is: after neoadjuvant nivolumab, at surgical resection. Analysis of PBMCs was direct, with no culture step. The rearrangement joins TRBV27 to TRBJ2-3; D is uncertain. The TCR was taken from a person aged 35 to 85 with oral cavity squamous cell carcinoma. The sequencing used PBMCs, collected after nivolumab (anti-PD-1) treatment. The CDR3 sequence is CASSLSGTDTQYF. As DNA, the CDR3 is TGTGCCAGCAGTTTATCGGGCACAGATACGCAGTATTTT.